The TCR beta chain described here comes from a study of Ad26.COV2.S vaccination and SARS-CoV-2 variants. This clone was picked up one time. The antigen remains unidentified. General study findings and limits: People given the vaccine had a wider spike-specific TCR breadth than placebo recipients did. Once vaccination had occurred, spike-specific CD8+ and CD4+ T cell responses reportedly showed substantial breadth. Across vaccine and placebo recipients, the breadth of non-spike TCRs was similar.

CDR1 is GTSNPN, CDR2 SVGIG, per germline (reference sequence). The CDR3 totals 14 residues. V shed 3 bases and J shed 0 bases, with 9 bases lying between them. Sequencing used immunoSEQ multiplex PCR; TCRdb keeps in-frame clones, though not all of them. The sample holds around 450,000 clones; more than 75% are singletons and the top ten take approximately 4%. Treatment given: roughly 18 received Ad26.COV2.S at low or high dose, single or two shots; several received placebo; per-sample allocation not given. It was on day 63 after the first vaccine or placebo injection that samples were taken. An Ad26 vector carrying the Wuhan-strain SARS-CoV-2 spike served as the vaccine.

The sample was peripheral blood, taken in a trial of Ad26.COV2.S vaccine versus placebo. The chain joins TRBV30 to TRBJ1-3; D call uncertain. The sequence derives from a person between 18 and 65 years old who received the Ad26.COV2.S COVID-19 vaccine or a placebo. DNA for the CDR3: TGTGCCTGGAGCGTCAGAAGCTCTGGAAACACCATATATTTT. Translating gives CAWSVRSSGNTIYF.